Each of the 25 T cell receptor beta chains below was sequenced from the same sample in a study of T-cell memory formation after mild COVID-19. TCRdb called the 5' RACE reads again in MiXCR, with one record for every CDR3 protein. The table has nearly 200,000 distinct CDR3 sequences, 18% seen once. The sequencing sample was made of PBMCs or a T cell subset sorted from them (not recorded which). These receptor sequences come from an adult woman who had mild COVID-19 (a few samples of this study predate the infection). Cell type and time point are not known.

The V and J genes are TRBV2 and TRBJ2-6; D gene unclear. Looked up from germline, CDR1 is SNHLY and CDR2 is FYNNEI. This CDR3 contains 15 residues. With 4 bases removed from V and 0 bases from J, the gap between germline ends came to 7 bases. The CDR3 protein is CASSAESSGANVLTF. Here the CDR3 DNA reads TGTGCCAGCAGTGCCGAGAGCTCTGGGGCCAACGTCCTGACTTTC.

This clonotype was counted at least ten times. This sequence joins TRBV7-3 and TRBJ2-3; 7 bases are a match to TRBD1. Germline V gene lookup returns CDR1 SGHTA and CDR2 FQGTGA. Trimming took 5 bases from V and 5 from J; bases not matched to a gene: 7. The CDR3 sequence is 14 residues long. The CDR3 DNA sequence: TGTGCCAGCAGCCCAAGACAGGGTGGAGATACGCAGTATTTT. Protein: CASSPRQGGDTQYF.

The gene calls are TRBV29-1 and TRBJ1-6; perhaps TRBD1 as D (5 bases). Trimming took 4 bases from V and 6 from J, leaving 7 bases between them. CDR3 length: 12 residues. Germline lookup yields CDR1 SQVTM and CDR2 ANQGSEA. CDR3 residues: CSVGGGNSPLHF. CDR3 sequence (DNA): TGCAGCGTTGGGGGGGGTAATTCACCCCTCCACTTT. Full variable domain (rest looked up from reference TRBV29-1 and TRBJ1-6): SAVISQKPSRDICQRGTSLTIQCQVDSQVTMMFWYRQQPGQSLTLIATANQGSEATYESGFVIDKFPISRPNLTFSTLTVSNMSPEDSSIYLCSVGGGNSPLHFGNGTRLTVT.

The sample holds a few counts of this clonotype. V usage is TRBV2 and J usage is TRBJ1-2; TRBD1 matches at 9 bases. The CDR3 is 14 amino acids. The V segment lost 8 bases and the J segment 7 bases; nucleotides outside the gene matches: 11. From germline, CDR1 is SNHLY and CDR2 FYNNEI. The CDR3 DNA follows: TGTGCCAGCTTGCCGGGACAGGGTTTTAGTGGCTACACCTTC. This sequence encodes CASLPGQGFSGYTF.

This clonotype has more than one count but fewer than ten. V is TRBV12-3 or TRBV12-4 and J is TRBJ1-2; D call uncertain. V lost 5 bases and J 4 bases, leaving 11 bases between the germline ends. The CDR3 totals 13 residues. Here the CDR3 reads CASSPDTPYGYTF. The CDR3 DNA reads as TGTGCCAGCAGTCCCGACACCCCCTATGGCTACACCTTC.

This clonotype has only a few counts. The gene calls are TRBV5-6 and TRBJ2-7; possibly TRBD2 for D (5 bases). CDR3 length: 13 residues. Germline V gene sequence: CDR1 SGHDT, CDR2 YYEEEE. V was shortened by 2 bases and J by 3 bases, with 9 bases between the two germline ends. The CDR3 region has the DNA TGTGCCAGCAGCTTAGCGGCAGGCTACGAGCAGTACTTC. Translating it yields CASSLAAGYEQYF.

The CDR3 sequence is CASSEGPGVRDRRSIQYF. DNA of the CDR3: TGTGCCAGCAGTGAAGGGCCTGGTGTAAGGGACCGGCGGAGCATTCAGTACTTC. V usage is TRBV25-1 and J usage is TRBJ2-4; D might be TRBD1 or TRBD2, each matching 5 bases. The CDR3 contains 18 residues. Germline assignment: CDR1 MGHDK and CDR2 SYGVNS. V was shortened by 2 bases and J by 9 bases, with 26 bases between the two germline ends.

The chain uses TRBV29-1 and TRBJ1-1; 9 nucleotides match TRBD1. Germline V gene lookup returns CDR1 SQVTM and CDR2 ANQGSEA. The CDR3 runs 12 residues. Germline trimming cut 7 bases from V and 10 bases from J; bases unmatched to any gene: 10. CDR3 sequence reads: CSAVSQGAGAFF. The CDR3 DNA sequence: TGCAGCGCTGTATCACAGGGGGCCGGAGCTTTCTTT.

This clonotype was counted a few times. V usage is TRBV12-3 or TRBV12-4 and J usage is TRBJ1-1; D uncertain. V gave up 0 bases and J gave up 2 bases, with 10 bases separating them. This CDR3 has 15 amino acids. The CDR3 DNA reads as TGTGCCAGCAGTTTAGCGGGCGGCCGAAACACTGAAGCTTTCTTT. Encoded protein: CASSLAGGRNTEAFF.

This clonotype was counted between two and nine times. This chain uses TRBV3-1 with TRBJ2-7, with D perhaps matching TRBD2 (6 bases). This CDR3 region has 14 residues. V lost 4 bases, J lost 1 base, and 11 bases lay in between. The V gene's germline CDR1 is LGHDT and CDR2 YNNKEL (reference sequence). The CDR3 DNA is TGTGCCAGCAGCCTCCAGGCGGGATCCTACGAGCAGTACTTC. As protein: CASSLQAGSYEQYF.

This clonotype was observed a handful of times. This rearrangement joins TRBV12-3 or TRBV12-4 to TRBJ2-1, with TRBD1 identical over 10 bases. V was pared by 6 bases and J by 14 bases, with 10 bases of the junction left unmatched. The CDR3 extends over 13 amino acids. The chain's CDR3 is CASRPSGTGEEFF. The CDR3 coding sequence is TGTGCCAGCAGGCCGTCCGGGACAGGGGAAGAGTTCTTC.

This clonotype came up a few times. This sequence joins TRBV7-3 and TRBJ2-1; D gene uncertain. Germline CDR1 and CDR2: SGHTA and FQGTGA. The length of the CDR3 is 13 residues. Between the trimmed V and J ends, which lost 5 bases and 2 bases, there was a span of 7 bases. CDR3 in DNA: TGTGCCAGCAGCGCAGGCACCTACAATGAGCAGTTCTTC. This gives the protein CASSAGTYNEQFF.

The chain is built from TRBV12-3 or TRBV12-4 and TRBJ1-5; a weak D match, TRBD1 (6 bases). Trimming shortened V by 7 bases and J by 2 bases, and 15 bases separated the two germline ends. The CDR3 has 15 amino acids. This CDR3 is CASKQGFGGNQPQHF. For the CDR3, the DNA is TGTGCCAGCAAACAGGGTTTTGGGGGCAATCAGCCCCAGCATTTT.

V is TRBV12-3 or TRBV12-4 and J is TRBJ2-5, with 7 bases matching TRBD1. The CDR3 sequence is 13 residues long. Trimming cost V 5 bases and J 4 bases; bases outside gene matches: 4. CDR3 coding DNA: TGTGCCAGCAGTCCGGGACAGTTAGAGACCCAGTACTTC. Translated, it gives CASSPGQLETQYF.

The CDR3: CAISTGTSGGYNEQFF. The DNA of the CDR3 is TGTGCCATCAGTACCGGGACTAGCGGGGGCTACAATGAGCAGTTCTTC. V and J are TRBV10-3 and TRBJ2-1, with 14 bases lining up with TRBD2. The CDR3 has 16 amino acids. CDR1 is ENHRY, CDR2 SYGVKD, per germline. The V segment lost 5 bases and the J segment 3 bases; nucleotides outside the gene matches: 3.

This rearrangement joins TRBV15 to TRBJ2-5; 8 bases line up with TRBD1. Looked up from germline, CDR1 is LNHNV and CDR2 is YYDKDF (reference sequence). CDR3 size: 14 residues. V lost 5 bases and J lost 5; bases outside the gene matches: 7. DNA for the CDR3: TGTGCCACCAGCCCGAGGACAGGGCTGGAGACCCAGTACTTC. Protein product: CATSPRTGLETQYF.

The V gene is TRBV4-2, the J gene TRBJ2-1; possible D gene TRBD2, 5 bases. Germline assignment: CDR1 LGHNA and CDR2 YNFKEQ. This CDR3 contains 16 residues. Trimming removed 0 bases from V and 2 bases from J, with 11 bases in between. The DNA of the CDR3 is TGTGCCAGCAGCCAAGACGGAGCGGCCCCCTACAATGAGCAGTTCTTC. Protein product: CASSQDGAAPYNEQFF.

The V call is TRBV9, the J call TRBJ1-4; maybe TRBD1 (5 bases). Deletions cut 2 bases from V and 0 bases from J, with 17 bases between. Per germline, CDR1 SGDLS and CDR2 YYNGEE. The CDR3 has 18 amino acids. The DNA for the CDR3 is TGTGCCAGCAGCGTGGGGCCCGGACGTGCGGCAACTAATGAAAAACTGTTTTTT. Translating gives CASSVGPGRAATNEKLFF.

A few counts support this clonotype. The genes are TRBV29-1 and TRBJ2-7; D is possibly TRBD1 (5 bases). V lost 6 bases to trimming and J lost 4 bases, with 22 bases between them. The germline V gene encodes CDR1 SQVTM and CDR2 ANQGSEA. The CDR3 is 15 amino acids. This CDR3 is CSVRSAGLKIYEQYF. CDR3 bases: TGCAGCGTCCGAAGCGCAGGGTTGAAAATTTACGAGCAGTACTTC.

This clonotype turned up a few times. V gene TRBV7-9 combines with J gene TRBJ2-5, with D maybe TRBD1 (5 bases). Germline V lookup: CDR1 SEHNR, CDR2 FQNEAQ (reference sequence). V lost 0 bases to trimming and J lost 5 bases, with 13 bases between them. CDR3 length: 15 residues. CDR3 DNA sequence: TGTGCCAGCAGCTTAGCGCGGCAGGGAAGGGAGACCCAGTACTTC. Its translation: CASSLARQGRETQYF.

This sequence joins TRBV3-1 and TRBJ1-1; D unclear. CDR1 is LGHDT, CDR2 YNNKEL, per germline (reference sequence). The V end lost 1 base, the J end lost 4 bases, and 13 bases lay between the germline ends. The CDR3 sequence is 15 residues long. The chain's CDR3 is CASSQAQIGSTEAFF. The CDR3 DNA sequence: TGTGCCAGCAGCCAAGCGCAGATCGGGAGCACTGAAGCTTTCTTT.

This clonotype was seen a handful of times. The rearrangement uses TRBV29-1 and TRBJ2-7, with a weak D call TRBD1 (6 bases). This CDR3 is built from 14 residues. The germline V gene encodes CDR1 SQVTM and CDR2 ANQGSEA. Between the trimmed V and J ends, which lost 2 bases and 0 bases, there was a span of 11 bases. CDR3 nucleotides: TGCAGCGTTGAACGGCAGGGGAGCTCCTACGAGCAGTACTTC. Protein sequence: CSVERQGSSYEQYF.

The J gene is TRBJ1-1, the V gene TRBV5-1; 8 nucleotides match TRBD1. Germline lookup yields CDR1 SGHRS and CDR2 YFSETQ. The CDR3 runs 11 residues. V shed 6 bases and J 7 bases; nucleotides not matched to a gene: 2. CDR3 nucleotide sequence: TGCGCCAGCACCGGACAGGGTGAAGCTTTCTTT. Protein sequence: CASTGQGEAFF.

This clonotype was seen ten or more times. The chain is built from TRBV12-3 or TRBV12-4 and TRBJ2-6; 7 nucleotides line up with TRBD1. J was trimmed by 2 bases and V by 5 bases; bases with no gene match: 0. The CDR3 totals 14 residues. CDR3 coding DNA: TGTGCCAGCAGTCAGGGGGCTGGGGCCAACGTCCTGACTTTC. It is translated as CASSQGAGANVLTF.

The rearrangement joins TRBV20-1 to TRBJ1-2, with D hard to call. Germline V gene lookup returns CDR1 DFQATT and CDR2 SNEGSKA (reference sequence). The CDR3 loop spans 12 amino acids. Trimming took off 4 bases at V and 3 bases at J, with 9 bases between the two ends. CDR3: CSATTAYYGYTF. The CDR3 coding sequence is TGCAGTGCTACAACGGCTTACTATGGCTACACCTTC.